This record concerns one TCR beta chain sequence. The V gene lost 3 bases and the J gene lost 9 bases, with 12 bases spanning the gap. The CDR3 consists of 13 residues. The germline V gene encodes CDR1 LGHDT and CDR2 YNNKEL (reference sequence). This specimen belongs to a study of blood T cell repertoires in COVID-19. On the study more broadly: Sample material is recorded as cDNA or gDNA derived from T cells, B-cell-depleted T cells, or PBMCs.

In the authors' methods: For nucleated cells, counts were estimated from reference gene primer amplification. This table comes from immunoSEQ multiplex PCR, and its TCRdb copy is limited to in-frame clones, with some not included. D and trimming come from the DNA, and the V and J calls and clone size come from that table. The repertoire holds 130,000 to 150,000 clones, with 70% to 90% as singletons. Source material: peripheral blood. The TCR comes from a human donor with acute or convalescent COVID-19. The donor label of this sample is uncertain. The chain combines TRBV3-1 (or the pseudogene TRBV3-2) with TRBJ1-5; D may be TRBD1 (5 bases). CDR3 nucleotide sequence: TGTGCCAGCAGCCAGGGGCGTCGATGGCCCCAGCATTTT. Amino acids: CASSQGRRWPQHF.